The 21 T cell receptor beta chains below all came from one sample that was sequenced in a study of shared clonotypes between healthy human individuals. TCRdb's copy holds only in-frame clones and misses some; the assay was immunoSEQ multiplex PCR. The sample includes over 2 million clones, 85% to 95% seen only once; the top ten take more than 0.1%. Sequencing input: naive CD4+ T cells sorted from blood. The subset: CD45RA+ positively selected. The receptors originated from a young man in good health.

V is TRBV7-9 and J is TRBJ2-3, with 9 bases lining up with TRBD1. In germline, CDR1 is SEHNR, CDR2 FQNEAQ (reference sequence). The CDR3 spans 15 residues. The junction had 4 bases not matched to a gene; V was cut back by 4 bases and J by 2 bases. CDR3 amino acids: CASSYGTGPTDTQYF. CDR3 sequence (DNA): TGTGCCAGCAGCTACGGGACAGGGCCCACAGATACGCAGTATTTT.

Points on this clone: In the same sample, other DNA sequences code for this CDR3. The chain uses TRBV25-1 and TRBJ2-1; D unclear. The ends were cut back, 5 bases at V and 3 bases at J, with 2 bases in the middle. In germline, CDR1 is MGHDK, CDR2 SYGVNS. The CDR3 covers 11 residues. The CDR3 is CASSLYNEQFF. CDR3 bases: TGTGCCAGCAGTCTCTACAATGAGCAGTTCTTC. Variable domain in full (rest from reference TRBV25-1 and TRBJ2-1): EADIYQTPRYLVIGTGKKITLECSQTMGHDKMYWYQQDPGMELHLIHYSYGVNSTEKGDLSSESTVSRIRTEHFPLTLESARPSHTSQYLCASSLYNEQFFGPGTRLTVL.

The V call is TRBV5-6, the J call TRBJ2-7, with D unresolved. CDR1 and CDR2 from the germline V gene are SGHDT and YYEEEE. The CDR3 totals 16 residues. V was clipped by 4 bases and J by 5 bases, with 22 bases between them. The CDR3 DNA sequence: TGTGCCAGCAGCCCGTCCCCGACCCGTTCGCCCGACGAGCAGTACTTC. Protein product: CASSPSPTRSPDEQYF.

The chain links TRBV20-1 to TRBJ2-5; D ambiguous. Trimming took off 7 bases at V and 5 bases at J, with 11 bases between the two ends. The CDR3 loop spans 11 amino acids. CDR1 is DFQATT, CDR2 SNEGSKA, per germline (reference sequence). CDR3 in DNA: TGCAGTGGGTATTTCCCCGAGACCCAGTACTTC. As protein: CSGYFPETQYF.

The chain recombines TRBV20-1 with TRBJ1-2, with D perhaps matching TRBD1 (6 bases). The CDR3 is made up of 11 amino acids. CDR1 is DFQATT, CDR2 SNEGSKA, per germline (reference sequence). Between the trimmed V and J ends, which lost 7 bases and 5 bases, there was a span of 11 bases. This chain's CDR3 is CSVPQGYGYTF. CDR3 bases: TGCAGTGTCCCTCAGGGGTATGGCTACACCTTC.

In the case of this clone: The same CDR3 can be traced to other DNA sequences in this sample. The V call is TRBV5-1, the J call TRBJ2-6; D is uncertain. Trimming left V 0 bases short and J 4 bases short, with 5 bases between. CDR3 length: 14 residues. Germline CDR1 is SGHRS and CDR2 is YFSETQ. CDR3 protein: CASSLAPGANVLTF. As DNA, the CDR3 is TGCGCCAGCAGCTTGGCCCCAGGGGCCAACGTCCTGACTTTC.

The chain links TRBV18 to TRBJ1-5; tentatively, D is TRBD1 (6 bases). CDR1 is KGHSH and CDR2 is LQKENI in the germline V gene. This CDR3 comprises 15 residues. Trimming left V 3 bases short and J 4 bases short, with 13 bases between. The CDR3 DNA reads as TGTGCCAGCTCACCCAGGGGTGAGGTGAATCAGCCCCAGCATTTT. It is translated as CASSPRGEVNQPQHF.

The V and J genes are TRBV6-4 and TRBJ2-7, with 13 bases lining up with TRBD2. Germline trimming cut 3 bases from V and 6 bases from J; bases unmatched to any gene: 11. This CDR3 is built from 17 residues. Germline V gene sequence: CDR1 MRHNA, CDR2 SNTAGT. The CDR3 sequence is CASSEPTSGGARCEQYF. In DNA form, the CDR3 reads TGTGCCAGCAGTGAGCCCACTAGCGGGGGGGCCCGGTGCGAGCAGTACTTC.

The chain has TRBV5-1 and TRBJ2-3, with 7 positions matching TRBD1. This CDR3 is 13 amino acids long. The germline CDR1 and CDR2 sequences are SGHRS and YFSETQ. V was clipped by 5 bases and J by 6 bases; unmatched bases: 6. The CDR3 nucleotides are TGCGCCAGCAGAGCGACAGGGTCGGATACGCAGTATTTT. Protein: CASRATGSDTQYF. The full variable domain, in which reference TRBV5-1 and TRBJ2-3 provide the parts outside the CDR3, is KAGVTQTPRYLIKTRGQQVTLSCSPISGHRSVSWYQQTPGQGLQFLFEYFSETQRNKGNFPGRFSGRQFSNSRSEMNVSTLELGDSALYLCASRATGSDTQYFGPGTRLTVL.

This clone was observed a single time. The chain joins TRBV18 to TRBJ1-2; unclear D gene. The germline V gene encodes CDR1 KGHSH and CDR2 LQKENI. V dropped 6 bases and J dropped 2 bases, with 7 bases sitting between them. The CDR3 totals 12 residues. The CDR3: CASSDGNYGYTF. In DNA, the CDR3 is TGTGCCAGCTCGGACGGGAACTATGGCTACACCTTC. Using reference TRBV18 and TRBJ1-2 for the parts outside the CDR3, the full variable domain is NAGVMQNPRHLVRRRGQEARLRCSPMKGHSHVYWYRQLPEEGLKFMVYLQKENIIDESGMPKERFSAEFPKEGPSILRIQQVVRGDSAAYFCASSDGNYGYTFGSGTRLTVV.

This clone was observed a single time. The chain employs TRBV4-1 and TRBJ2-1; perhaps TRBD2 as D (6 bases). Trimming left V 1 base short and J 0 bases short, with 13 bases between. This CDR3 is 17 amino acids long. CDR1 and CDR2 (germline): MGHRA, YSYEKL. The CDR3: CASSQVASASSYNEQFF. CDR3 sequence (DNA): TGCGCCAGCAGCCAAGTTGCTAGCGCGAGCTCCTACAATGAGCAGTTCTTC.

CDR3 in DNA: TGTGCCAGCAGCCTAACAGGGGGGGAGCTGTTTTTT. Its translation is CASSLTGGELFF. The rearrangement uses TRBV6-5 and TRBJ2-2; tentative D call: TRBD1 (6 bases). The V gene's germline CDR1 is MNHEY and CDR2 SVGAGI. V was trimmed by 6 bases and J by 8 bases, leaving 10 bases between them. This CDR3 has 12 amino acids.

This chain connects TRBV18 to TRBJ2-5; 7 bases fit TRBD2. The J segment lost 3 bases and the V segment lost 2 bases, leaving 9 bases of the junction unmatched. CDR1 and CDR2 from the germline V gene are KGHSH and LQKENI. This CDR3 has 16 amino acids. CDR3 amino acids: CASSPLAGPREETQYF. CDR3 bases: TGTGCCAGCTCACCATTAGCGGGCCCAAGGGAAGAGACCCAGTACTTC.

The chain couples TRBV15 to TRBJ2-5; 7 nucleotides align to TRBD1. The length of the CDR3 is 15 residues. Germline loops: CDR1 LNHNV, CDR2 YYDKDF (reference sequence). V gave up 4 bases and J gave up 5 bases; unmatched junction bases: 10. Written as DNA, the CDR3 is TGTGCCACCAGCACCCAGGGGGTACCCGGGGAGACCCAGTACTTC. Translated, it gives CATSTQGVPGETQYF.

The chain combines TRBV19 with TRBJ2-7; 12 bases line up with TRBD2. V was pared by 0 bases and J by 2 bases, with 11 bases of the junction left unmatched. This CDR3 is 19 amino acids long. Germline-derived CDR1 and CDR2 are LNHDA and SQIVND (reference sequence). The CDR3 DNA sequence: TGTGCCAGTAGTATAGAAGGGAGGACTAGCGGGAAGGTGGCCTACGAGCAGTACTTC. Translating it yields CASSIEGRTSGKVAYEQYF.

The rearrangement joins TRBV5-1 to TRBJ2-3, with D perhaps TRBD2 (7 bases). The CDR3 spans 16 residues. V lost 4 bases and J 5 bases, leaving 20 bases between the germline ends. CDR1 is SGHRS and CDR2 is YFSETQ in the germline V gene. As DNA, the CDR3 is TGCGCCAGCAGCCCGGGGGGTGGCGGGGGCCGAGATACGCAGTATTTT. It translates to CASSPGGGGGRDTQYF.

This clone occurred once. This chain connects TRBV6-5 to TRBJ1-1; D possibly corresponds to TRBD1 (6 bases). The CDR3 totals 15 residues. Trimming removed 2 bases at V and 11 bases at J, with 21 bases between. CDR1 is MNHEY and CDR2 is SVGAGI in the germline V gene. CDR3 nucleotide sequence: TGTGCCAGCAGTTACCGGGACACCGACTACGGGGAGGCTTTCTTT. The encoded protein is CASSYRDTDYGEAFF.

The chain links TRBV18 to TRBJ2-5, with D unclear. This CDR3 has 13 amino acids. With 2 bases removed from V and 5 bases from J, the gap between germline ends came to 9 bases. Germline CDR1 reads KGHSH; CDR2 reads LQKENI. The CDR3 is CASSPALGETQYF. The CDR3 bases are TGTGCCAGCTCACCAGCCCTAGGCGAGACCCAGTACTTC.

With respect to this clone: Additional DNA sequences in this sample encode the identical CDR3. The chain carries TRBV18 and TRBJ2-3; D possibly corresponds to TRBD1 (6 bases). CDR1 is KGHSH, CDR2 LQKENI, per germline. Trimming took off 6 bases at V and 4 bases at J, with 11 bases between the two ends. This CDR3 spans 13 amino acids. As DNA, the CDR3 is TGTGCCAGCTCGCCCAACAGGGCAGATACGCAGTATTTT. It yields the protein CASSPNRADTQYF. Drawing the rest from reference TRBV18 and TRBJ2-3, the complete variable domain is NAGVMQNPRHLVRRRGQEARLRCSPMKGHSHVYWYRQLPEEGLKFMVYLQKENIIDESGMPKERFSAEFPKEGPSILRIQQVVRGDSAAYFCASSPNRADTQYFGPGTRLTVL.

V and J are TRBV5-6 and TRBJ1-5; tentative D call: TRBD1 (6 bases). CDR3 length: 14 amino acids. The V gene lost 1 base and the J gene lost 6 bases, with 11 bases spanning the gap. CDR1 SGHDT and CDR2 YYEEEE come from the germline V gene. DNA for the CDR3: TGTGCCAGCAGCTTGTGGGGGCCGGGTCAGCCCCAGCATTTT. Its translation is CASSLWGPGQPQHF.

The chain links TRBV5-1 to TRBJ1-1; D remains unclear. CDR3 length equals 16 residues. From germline, CDR1 is SGHRS and CDR2 YFSETQ. V was pared by 4 bases and J by 3 bases, with 19 bases between. This chain's CDR3 is CASSQRPIPGDTEAFF. CDR3 DNA: TGCGCCAGCAGCCAGAGGCCCATACCCGGGGACACTGAAGCTTTCTTT.